The 30 T cell receptor beta chains given below trace back to one sample, sequenced in a study of technical replicates of blood from a handful of donors. Data came from immunoSEQ multiplex PCR; TCRdb stores just in-frame clones and leaves some out. The profile covers about 79,000 clones, with about 91% appearing a single time and about 0.4% taken by the ten largest. The sequenced material came from T cells isolated from PBMCs. The receptors were sampled from a human donor in good health. Some clones in this sample may be carry-over from other donors' samples.

V gene TRBV14 combines with J gene TRBJ2-1, with TRBD2 matching over 7 bases. J was trimmed by 3 bases and V by 3 bases; bases with no gene match: 5. CDR3 length: 15 amino acids. In germline, CDR1 is SGHDN, CDR2 FVKESK. This chain's CDR3 is CASSQMGLIYNEQFF. For the CDR3, the DNA is TGTGCCAGCAGCCAGATGGGACTAATCTACAATGAGCAGTTCTTC.

This clone is a singleton in its sample. V is TRBV2 and J is TRBJ2-3; D is unresolved. Trimming took 0 bases from V and 9 from J, leaving 4 bases between them. This CDR3 has 11 residues. CDR1 and CDR2 (germline): SNHLY, FYNNEI. CDR3 residues: CASSEARTQYF. The CDR3 nucleotides read TGTGCCAGCAGTGAAGCGAGGACGCAGTATTTT.

V gene TRBV6-1 combines with J gene TRBJ1-1; D ambiguous. The CDR3 has 13 residues. Germline V gene data show CDR1 as MNHNS and CDR2 as SASEGT. Trimming shortened V by 9 bases and J by 3 bases, and 14 bases separated the two germline ends. As DNA, the CDR3 is TGTGCCAGTCCCTATAGACTGGACACTGAAGCTTTCTTT. As protein: CASPYRLDTEAFF.

The chain uses TRBV6-5 and TRBJ2-3; 10 bases agree with TRBD2. The CDR3 consists of 14 residues. Germline loops: CDR1 MNHEY, CDR2 SVGAGI. Unmatched junction bases numbered 6, after V lost 6 bases and J lost 6 bases. The CDR3 DNA reads as TGTGCCAGCAGCCTAGCGGGAGAGGTGGATACGCAGTATTTT. Protein product: CASSLAGEVDTQYF.

The chain uses TRBV28 and TRBJ2-3, with 9 bases fitting TRBD2. With 6 bases clipped from V and 4 bases from J, the junction kept 5 bases outside the gene matches. The CDR3 has 14 residues. The germline CDR1 and CDR2 sequences are MDHEN and SYDVKM. In nucleotides, the CDR3 is TGTGCCAGCAGAACCGGGACTAGCCCAGATACGCAGTATTTT. It encodes CASRTGTSPDTQYF.

The chain is built from TRBV12-5 and TRBJ2-1; no definite D call. CDR1 is LGHNT, CDR2 FRNRAP, per germline. The CDR3 contains 11 residues. V was pared by 3 bases and J by 10 bases, with 7 bases between. The CDR3 is CASGLPYEQFF. The CDR3 DNA reads TGTGCTAGTGGTTTACCCTACGAGCAGTTCTTC.

The V and J genes are TRBV7-8 and TRBJ2-1; 10 bases line up with TRBD1. Germline V gives CDR1 SGHVS, CDR2 FQNEAQ. The CDR3 is 14 amino acids. V gave up 6 bases and J gave up 7 bases; unmatched junction bases: 6. CDR3 DNA: TGTGCCAGCAGTGACGACAGGGGGCGGAATGAGCAGTTCTTC. Translating it yields CASSDDRGRNEQFF.

The V and J genes are TRBV11-3 and TRBJ1-1; 7 nucleotides line up with TRBD1. Germline CDR1 reads SGHNT; CDR2 reads YENEEA. CDR3 length: 13 residues. The J segment lost 6 bases and the V segment lost 5 bases, leaving 6 bases of the junction unmatched. CDR3 sequence: CASSTRQGAEAFF. The CDR3 DNA sequence: TGTGCCAGCAGCACCAGACAGGGCGCTGAAGCTTTCTTT.

The CDR3 loop reads CASSQGTSGLNEQFF. The CDR3 nucleotides are TGTGCCAGCAGCCAGGGGACTAGCGGTTTAAATGAGCAGTTCTTC. This chain links TRBV7-2 with TRBJ2-1; 11 bases are shared with TRBD2. There are 15 residues in the CDR3. The germline V gene has CDR1 SGHTA and CDR2 FQGNSA. After removal of 5 bases from V and 7 bases from J, the junction contained 7 bases not matched to a gene.

A single count supports this clone. V is TRBV7-9 and J is TRBJ1-1; TRBD1 might be the D (5 bases). This CDR3 contains 12 residues. Per the germline V gene, CDR1 is SEHNR and CDR2 is FQNEAQ (reference sequence). V dropped 0 bases and J dropped 6 bases, with 5 bases sitting between them. This chain's CDR3 is CASSLAGPEAFF. CDR3 in DNA: TGTGCCAGCAGCTTAGCGGGGCCTGAAGCTTTCTTT.

The genes are TRBV5-1 and TRBJ1-1; 10 bases fit TRBD1. Looked up from germline, CDR1 is SGHRS and CDR2 is YFSETQ. The length of the CDR3 is 17 residues. J was trimmed by 6 bases and V by 0 bases; bases with no gene match: 11. In nucleotides, the CDR3 is TGCGCCAGCAGCTTGGCCCACATGACAGGGGGCGGCTCTGAAGCTTTCTTT. This codes for CASSLAHMTGGGSEAFF.

The chain is built from TRBV19 and TRBJ2-7; TRBD2 might be the D (6 bases). Trimming took off 5 bases at V and 4 bases at J, with 15 bases between the two ends. The CDR3 is 14 amino acids. Germline CDR1 LNHDA, CDR2 SQIVND (reference sequence). The CDR3 sequence: CASSSSGGGYEQYF. CDR3 DNA sequence: TGTGCCAGTAGTTCTTCCGGGGGTGGTTACGAGCAGTACTTC.

This sequence joins TRBV5-6 and TRBJ2-6; D gene uncertain. Trimming cost V 0 bases and J 1 base, with 5 bases left between them. Germline CDR1 is SGHDT and CDR2 is YYEEEE. The CDR3 spans 15 residues. CDR3 sequence (DNA): TGTGCCAGCAGCTTGGGTCCTTCTGGGGCCAACGTCCTGACTTTC. This codes for CASSLGPSGANVLTF.

J is TRBJ2-7 and V is TRBV13, with unresolved D. This CDR3 is 15 amino acids long. Trimming took 3 bases from V and 3 from J, leaving 15 bases between them. CDR1 is PRHDT, CDR2 FYEKMQ, per germline (reference sequence). CDR3 sequence: CASSFSGIRGYEQYF. As DNA, the CDR3 is TGTGCCAGCAGCTTCTCCGGAATAAGAGGCTACGAGCAGTACTTC.

V gene TRBV11-3 combines with J gene TRBJ2-3; possibly TRBD2 for D (5 bases). CDR1 SGHNT and CDR2 YENEEA come from the germline V gene. V was trimmed by 1 base and J by 8 bases, leaving 7 bases between them. This CDR3 has 12 residues. DNA for the CDR3: TGTGCCAGCAGCTTAGCGGGAACTACGCAGTATTTT. This translates into CASSLAGTTQYF. Variable domain in full (rest from reference TRBV11-3 and TRBJ2-3): EAGVVQSPRYKIIEKKQPVAFWCNPISGHNTLYWYLQNLGQGPELLIRYENEEAVDDSQLPKDRFSAERLKGVDSTLKIQPAELGDSAVYLCASSLAGTTQYFGPGTRLTVL.

V gene TRBV19 combines with J gene TRBJ1-5; 7 bases agree with TRBD1. Germline loops: CDR1 LNHDA, CDR2 SQIVND (reference sequence). The CDR3 runs to 15 residues. V trimming: 4 bases; J trimming: 6 bases; junction bases outside the gene matches: 9. CDR3 DNA: TGTGCCAGTAGTAGTCCCAGACAGGGAACTCAGCCCCAGCATTTT. This translates into CASSSPRQGTQPQHF.

J is TRBJ2-1 and V is TRBV28; no clear D. Germline V CDR1 and CDR2: MDHEN, SYDVKM. This CDR3 comprises 15 residues. The CDR3 DNA is TGTGCGACCACTGGCGGAGCTGGTCCTCGGAATGAGCAGTTCTTC. This encodes CATTGGAGPRNEQFF. Filled out from reference TRBV28 and TRBJ2-1, the complete variable domain reads DVKVTQSSRYLVKRTGEKVFLECVQDMDHENMFWYRQDPGLGLRLIYFSYDVKMKEKGDIPEGYSVSREKKERFSLILESASTNQTSMYLCATTGGAGPRNEQFFGPGTRLTVL.

This chain connects TRBV28 to TRBJ1-1; unclear D gene. Germline values: CDR1 MDHEN, CDR2 SYDVKM. There are 13 residues in the CDR3. V was pared by 6 bases and J by 2 bases, with 10 bases between. The CDR3 protein is CASSPAENTEAFF. Written as DNA, the CDR3 is TGTGCCAGCAGCCCCGCAGAAAACACTGAAGCTTTCTTT.

The chain recombines TRBV5-4 with TRBJ1-5, with unresolved D. This CDR3 is built from 14 residues. CDR1 is SGHNT and CDR2 is YYREEE in the germline V gene (reference sequence). V gave up 0 bases and J gave up 2 bases, with 6 bases separating them. The CDR3, as DNA: TGTGCCAGCAGCTTGGCCGGGGGCAATCAGCCCCAGCATTTT. It encodes CASSLAGGNQPQHF.

This clone was seen once. This chain connects TRBV5-5 to TRBJ1-2; 11 bases are shared with TRBD1. The CDR3 consists of 17 residues. CDR1 is SGHKS, CDR2 YYEKEE, per germline (reference sequence). The V gene end was trimmed by 4 bases and the J gene end by 5 bases; junction bases not matched to a gene: 13. The CDR3 nucleotides are TGTGCCAGCAGCCCGGACAGGGGGCGAATGGTTCGGTATGGCTACACCTTC. Translating it yields CASSPDRGRMVRYGYTF.

V and J are TRBV27 and TRBJ2-1; 9 bases agree with TRBD2. V gave up 2 bases and J gave up 9 bases; unmatched junction bases: 8. Germline assignment: CDR1 MNHEY and CDR2 SMNVEV (reference sequence). This CDR3 contains 15 residues. CDR3 bases: TGTGCCAGCAGTTTAATAGCGGGAGATAAATCTGAGCAGTTCTTC. This encodes CASSLIAGDKSEQFF.

The rearrangement joins TRBV2 to TRBJ2-5; weak D call: TRBD1 (6 bases). This CDR3 is 15 amino acids long. The V gene's germline CDR1 is SNHLY and CDR2 FYNNEI. With 1 base removed from V and 4 bases from J, the gap between germline ends came to 13 bases. The CDR3 protein is CASSEEEVGGETQYF. For the CDR3, the DNA is TGTGCCAGCAGTGAAGAAGAGGTAGGGGGAGAGACCCAGTACTTC.

The rearrangement joins TRBV5-1 to TRBJ2-2, with TRBD1 matching over 11 bases. This CDR3 has 16 residues. The germline CDR1 and CDR2 sequences are SGHRS and YFSETQ. J lost 6 bases, V lost 1 base, and 5 bases had no gene match. DNA for the CDR3: TGCGCCAGCAGCTTGAAGGGACAGGGGGTGCCCGGGGAGCTGTTTTTT. As protein: CASSLKGQGVPGELFF.

The chain is built from TRBV7-9 and TRBJ1-4, with 8 nucleotides matching TRBD1. Germline CDR1 SEHNR, CDR2 FQNEAQ (reference sequence). The length of the CDR3 is 14 residues. In DNA form, the CDR3 reads TGTGCAGCACCCGTGGACAGGGACGGTGAAAAACTGTTTTTT. It translates to CAAPVDRDGEKLFF.

J is TRBJ1-2 and V is TRBV30; tentative D call: TRBD1 (5 bases). The CDR3 runs to 14 residues. CDR1 is GTSNPN, CDR2 SVGIG, per germline (reference sequence). Trimming took 5 bases from V and 3 from J, leaving 16 bases between them. In DNA, the CDR3 is TGTGCCTGGCTCAGGGACTCACGGGACTATGGCTACACCTTC. It specifies CAWLRDSRDYGYTF.

Here the CDR3 reads CASGPGQTDTQYF. CDR3 nucleotides: TGTGCTAGTGGTCCGGGACAGACAGATACGCAGTATTTT. The chain carries TRBV12-5 and TRBJ2-3, with 7 bases lining up with TRBD1. This CDR3 is 13 amino acids long. After removal of 5 bases from V and 3 bases from J, the junction contained 2 bases not matched to a gene. The germline V gene has CDR1 LGHNT and CDR2 FRNRAP.

The rearrangement links TRBV18 to TRBJ1-1; no clear D gene. CDR1 and CDR2 (germline): KGHSH, LQKENI. There are 11 residues in the CDR3. The V end was cut by 3 bases, the J end by 3 bases, with 2 bases between. The CDR3 protein is CASSPDTEAFF. Here the CDR3 DNA reads TGTGCCAGCTCACCCGACACTGAAGCTTTCTTT. The full variable domain, its missing parts supplied by reference TRBV18 and TRBJ1-1, is NAGVMQNPRHLVRRRGQEARLRCSPMKGHSHVYWYRQLPEEGLKFMVYLQKENIIDESGMPKERFSAEFPKEGPSILRIQQVVRGDSAAYFCASSPDTEAFFGQGTRLTVV.

This chain links TRBV6-7 with TRBJ2-1, with 10 bases lining up with TRBD2. TRBV6-7 has ORF status, its function being uncertain. Trimming cost V 2 bases and J 10 bases; bases outside gene matches: 11. This CDR3 region has 16 residues. The chain's CDR3 is CASSYRSGRGAKEQFF. In DNA form, the CDR3 reads TGTGCCAGCAGTTACAGAAGCGGGAGGGGGGCGAAAGAGCAGTTCTTC.

The V call is TRBV10-3, the J call TRBJ2-5; 9 bases line up with TRBD2. Germline values: CDR1 ENHRY, CDR2 SYGVKD. Trimming removed 4 bases from V and 2 bases from J; junction bases left unmatched: 5. This CDR3 is 15 amino acids long. The CDR3 sequence: CAISGATSGQETQYF. The CDR3 DNA is TGTGCCATCAGTGGGGCTACTAGCGGGCAAGAGACCCAGTACTTC.

The gene calls are TRBV2 and TRBJ1-3, with TRBD1 identical over 8 bases. This CDR3 region has 15 residues. Germline V lookup: CDR1 SNHLY, CDR2 FYNNEI. The V and J ends lost 4 bases and 2 bases, in that order; junction bases with no gene match: 4. Here the CDR3 reads CASSADRATGNTIYF. As DNA, the CDR3 is TGTGCCAGCAGTGCGGACAGGGCAACTGGAAACACCATATATTTT.